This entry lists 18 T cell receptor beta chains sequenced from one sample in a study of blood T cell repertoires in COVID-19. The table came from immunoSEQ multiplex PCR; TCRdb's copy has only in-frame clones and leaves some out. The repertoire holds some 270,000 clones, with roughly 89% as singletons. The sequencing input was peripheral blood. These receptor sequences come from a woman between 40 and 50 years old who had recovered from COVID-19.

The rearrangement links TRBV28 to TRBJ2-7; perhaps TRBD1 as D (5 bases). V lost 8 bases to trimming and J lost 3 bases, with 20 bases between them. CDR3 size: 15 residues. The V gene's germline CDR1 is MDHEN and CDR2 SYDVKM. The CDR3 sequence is CASRSQGRLNYEQYF. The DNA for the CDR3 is TGTGCCAGCCGATCTCAGGGTCGGCTTAACTACGAGCAGTACTTC.

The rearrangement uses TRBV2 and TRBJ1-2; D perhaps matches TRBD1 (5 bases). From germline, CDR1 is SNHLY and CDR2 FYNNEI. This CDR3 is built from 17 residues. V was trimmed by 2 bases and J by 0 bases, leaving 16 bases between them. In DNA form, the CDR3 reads TGTGCCAGCAGTGAACAAGGGGTGGGCAACGCTAACTATGGCTACACCTTC. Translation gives CASSEQGVGNANYGYTF. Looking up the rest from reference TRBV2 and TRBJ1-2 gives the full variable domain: EPEVTQTPSHQVTQMGQEVILRCVPISNHLYFYWYRQILGQKVEFLVSFYNNEISEKSEIFDDQFSVERPDGSNFTLKIRSTKLEDSAMYFCASSEQGVGNANYGYTFGSGTRLTVV.

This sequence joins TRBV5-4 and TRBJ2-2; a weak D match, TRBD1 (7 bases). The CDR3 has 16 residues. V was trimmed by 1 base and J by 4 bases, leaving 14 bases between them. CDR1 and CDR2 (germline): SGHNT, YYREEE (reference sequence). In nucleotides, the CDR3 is TGTGCCAGCAGCTTGTTTGGAGGGGGCAGCACCGGGGAGCTGTTTTTT. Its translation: CASSLFGGGSTGELFF.

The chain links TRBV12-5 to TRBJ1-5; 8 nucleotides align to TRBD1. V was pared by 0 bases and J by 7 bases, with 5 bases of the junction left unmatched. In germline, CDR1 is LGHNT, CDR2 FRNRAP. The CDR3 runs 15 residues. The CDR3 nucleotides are TGTGCTAGTGGTTTGGTTACAGGGGGAGGACAGCCCCAGCATTTT. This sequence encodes CASGLVTGGGQPQHF.

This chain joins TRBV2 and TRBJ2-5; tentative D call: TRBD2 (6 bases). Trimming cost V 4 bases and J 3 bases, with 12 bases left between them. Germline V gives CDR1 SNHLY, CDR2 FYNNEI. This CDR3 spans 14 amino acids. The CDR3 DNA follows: TGTGCCAGCAGTGTGGGGGGATGGAAAGAGACCCAGTACTTC. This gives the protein CASSVGGWKETQYF.

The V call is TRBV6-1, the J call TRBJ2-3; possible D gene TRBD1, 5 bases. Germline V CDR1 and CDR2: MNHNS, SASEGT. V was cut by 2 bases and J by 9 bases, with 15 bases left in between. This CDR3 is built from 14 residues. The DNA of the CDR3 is TGTGCCAGCAGTGAACCCTTCGGACAAGGGACGCAGTATTTT. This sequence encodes CASSEPFGQGTQYF.

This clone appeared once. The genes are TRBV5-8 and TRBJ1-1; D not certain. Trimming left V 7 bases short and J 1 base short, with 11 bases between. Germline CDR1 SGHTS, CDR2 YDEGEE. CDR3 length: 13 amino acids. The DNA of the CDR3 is TGTGCCAGCCGGAGGTTGGGGAACACTGAAGCTTTCTTT. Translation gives CASRRLGNTEAFF. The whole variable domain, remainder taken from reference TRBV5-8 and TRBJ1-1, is EAGVTQSPTHLIKTRGQQATLRCSPISGHTSVYWYQQALGLGLQFLLWYDEGEERNRGNFPPRFSGRQFPNYSSELNVNALELEDSALYLCASRRLGNTEAFFGQGTRLTVV.

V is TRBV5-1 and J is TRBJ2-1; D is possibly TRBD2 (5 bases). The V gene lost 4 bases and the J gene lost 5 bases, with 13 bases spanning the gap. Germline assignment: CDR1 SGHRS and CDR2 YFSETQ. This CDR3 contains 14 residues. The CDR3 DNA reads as TGCGCCAGCAGCCCGCCCGGGGTGGACAATGAGCAGTTCTTC. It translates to CASSPPGVDNEQFF.

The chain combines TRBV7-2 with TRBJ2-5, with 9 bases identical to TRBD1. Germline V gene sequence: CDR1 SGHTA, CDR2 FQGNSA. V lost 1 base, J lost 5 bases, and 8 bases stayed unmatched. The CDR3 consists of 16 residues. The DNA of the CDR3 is TGTGCCAGCAGCTTAGTCGGGGGACAGGGACAGGAGACCCAGTACTTC. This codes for CASSLVGGQGQETQYF.

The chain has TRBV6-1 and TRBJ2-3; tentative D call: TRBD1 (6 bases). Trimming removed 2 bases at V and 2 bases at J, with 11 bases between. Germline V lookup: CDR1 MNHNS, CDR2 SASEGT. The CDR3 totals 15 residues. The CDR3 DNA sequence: TGTGCCAGCAGTGAACCCCCGGGACACACAGATACGCAGTATTTT. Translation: CASSEPPGHTDTQYF.

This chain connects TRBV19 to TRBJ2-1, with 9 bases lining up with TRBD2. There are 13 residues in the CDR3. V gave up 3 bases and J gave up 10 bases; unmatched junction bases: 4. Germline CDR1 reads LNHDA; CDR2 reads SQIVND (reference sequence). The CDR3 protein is CASSIGLATEQFF. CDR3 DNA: TGTGCCAGTAGTATCGGACTAGCGACCGAGCAGTTCTTC. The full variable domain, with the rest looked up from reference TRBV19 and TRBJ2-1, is DGGITQSPKYLFRKEGQNVTLSCEQNLNHDAMYWYRQDPGQGLRLIYYSQIVNDFQKGDIAEGYSVSREKKESFPLTVTSAQKNPTAFYLCASSIGLATEQFFGPGTRLTVL.

CDR3 sequence reads: CASSTGGQGSGNTIYF. The CDR3 DNA sequence: TGTGCCAGCAGCACAGGGGGACAGGGCTCCGGAAACACCATATATTTT. The chain has TRBV11-2 and TRBJ1-3; 9 nucleotides match TRBD1. The CDR3 has 16 residues. CDR1 and CDR2 from the germline V gene are SGHAT and FQNNGV. V shed 5 bases, J shed 4 bases, and the junction held 9 bases outside the gene matches. Using reference TRBV11-2 and TRBJ1-3 for the parts outside the CDR3, the full variable domain is EAGVAQSPRYKIIEKRQSVAFWCNPISGHATLYWYQQILGQGPKLLIQFQNNGVVDDSQLPKDRFSAERLKGVDSTLKIQPAKLEDSAVYLCASSTGGQGSGNTIYFGEGSWLTVV.

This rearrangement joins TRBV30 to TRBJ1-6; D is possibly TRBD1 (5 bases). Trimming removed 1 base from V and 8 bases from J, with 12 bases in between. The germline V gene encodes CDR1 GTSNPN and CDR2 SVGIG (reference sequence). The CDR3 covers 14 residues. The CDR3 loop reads CAWSADNGDSPLHF. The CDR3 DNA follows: TGTGCCTGGAGTGCGGACAATGGCGATTCACCCCTCCACTTT.

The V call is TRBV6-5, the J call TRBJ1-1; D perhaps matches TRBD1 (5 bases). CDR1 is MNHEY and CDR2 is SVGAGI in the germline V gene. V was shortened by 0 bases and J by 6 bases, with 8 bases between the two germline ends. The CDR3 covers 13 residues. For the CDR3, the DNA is TGTGCCAGCAGTTACTCGACAGAAGCTGAAGCTTTCTTT. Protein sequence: CASSYSTEAEAFF.

The CDR3 DNA follows: TGTGCCAGCAGCTTAGGCCGGGGGGCTTCCTATGGCTACACCTTC. Protein: CASSLGRGASYGYTF. The V call is TRBV11-2, the J call TRBJ1-2, with a tentative D call TRBD1 (6 bases). The CDR3 is 15 amino acids. V was cut by 1 base and J by 4 bases, with 13 bases left in between. Germline values: CDR1 SGHAT, CDR2 FQNNGV. Looking up the rest from reference TRBV11-2 and TRBJ1-2 gives the full variable domain: EAGVAQSPRYKIIEKRQSVAFWCNPISGHATLYWYQQILGQGPKLLIQFQNNGVVDDSQLPKDRFSAERLKGVDSTLKIQPAKLEDSAVYLCASSLGRGASYGYTFGSGTRLTVV.

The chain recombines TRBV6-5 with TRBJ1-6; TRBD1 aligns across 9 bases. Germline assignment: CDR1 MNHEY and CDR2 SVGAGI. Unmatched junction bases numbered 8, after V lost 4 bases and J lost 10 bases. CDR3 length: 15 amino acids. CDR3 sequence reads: CASSSPGTGRSPLHF. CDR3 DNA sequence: TGTGCCAGCAGTTCCCCCGGGACAGGGCGATCACCCCTCCACTTT.

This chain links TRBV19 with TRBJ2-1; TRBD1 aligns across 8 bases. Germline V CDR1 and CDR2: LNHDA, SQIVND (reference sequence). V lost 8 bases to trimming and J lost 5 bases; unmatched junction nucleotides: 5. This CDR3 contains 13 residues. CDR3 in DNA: TGTGCCAGTGACAGGGGAAGGAACAATGAGCAGTTCTTC. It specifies CASDRGRNNEQFF.

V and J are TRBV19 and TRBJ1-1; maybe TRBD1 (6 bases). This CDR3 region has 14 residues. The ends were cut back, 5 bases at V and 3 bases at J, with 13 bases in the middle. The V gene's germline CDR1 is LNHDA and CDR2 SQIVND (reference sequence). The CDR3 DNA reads TGTGCCAGTAGTTCCACGACAGGAGACACTGAAGCTTTCTTT. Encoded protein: CASSSTTGDTEAFF. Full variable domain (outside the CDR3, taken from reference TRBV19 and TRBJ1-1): DGGITQSPKYLFRKEGQNVTLSCEQNLNHDAMYWYRQDPGQGLRLIYYSQIVNDFQKGDIAEGYSVSREKKESFPLTVTSAQKNPTAFYLCASSSTTGDTEAFFGQGTRLTVV.